This TCR beta chain was profiled in a study of regulatory T cells in long-lasting Graves disease (dated by TCRdb to the early 2020s). Concerning the study at large: Persistent Graves' disease was defined as antithyroid drug treatment for over 5 years with persistently positive TSH receptor autoantibodies. This study used TCR sequencing and RNA sequencing of peripheral blood to compare persistent Graves' disease patients against newly diagnosed Graves' disease patients. The study was registered as a clinical trial and conducted in China. A total of around 35 samples underwent TCR sequencing: 13 from persistent and some 20 from newly diagnosed Graves' disease patients. Persistent Graves' disease patients in the clinical cohort had taken antithyroid drugs for approximately 10 years on average.

The investigation overall reported the following: Sequencing and analysis were limited to the TCR beta chain. Preferential use of TRBV28, TRBJ1-2 and TRBJ2-5 was observed in persistent disease, whereas TRBV20-1 and TRBJ2-1 were favored in newly diagnosed disease. Peripheral blood alone was examined, since thyroid tissue, which constituted the primary lesion, could not be accessed. Lower TCR Shannon entropy and fewer highly expanded clones were observed in persistent Graves' disease patients than in newly diagnosed patients, which suggested clonal expansion. More public clonotypes were shared among persistent patients (around 3,000) than among newly diagnosed patients (966). The authors acknowledged the small sample size as a limitation that may reduce accuracy.

This clonotype has at least ten counts. This clone's antigen is unknown. No base-level quality is on record; no much larger clone is a single base apart. This specimen's time point label, per the study, means: persistent/refractory GD, antithyroid drugs over 5 years with positive TRAb. RNA was extracted from PBMCs in TRIzol for both TCR sequencing and RNA sequencing. The diagnosis of Graves' disease followed American Thyroid Association guidelines. Recruitment of patients was carried out at an endocrinology department in Xi'an, China. Each patient gave approximately 9 milliliters of peripheral blood, collected in an EDTA anticoagulant tube. Ficoll Paque Plus density gradient separation was used to isolate PBMCs, and no further T cell sorting was performed. RNA quality was checked with an Agilent 2100 Bioanalyzer and agarose gel, and concentration with a NanoDrop 2000. Libraries were made using multiplex PCR. These reads were obtained on an Illumina HiSeq 4000. TCR beta libraries were built with iRepertoire HTBI primers and Arm-PCR amplification of CDR3 regions. Gel purification was performed on PCR products prior to sequencing. Under the source paper's analysis protocol: Gene usage analysis of CDR3 amino acid clonotypes used the roughly 62 TRBV and some 13 TRBJ segments found across samples. Filtered high-quality paired reads were merged into contigs using COPE and FqMerger. BLAST was used to align contigs to the IMGT TRBV, TRBD and TRBJ reference genes, and CDR3 was defined following IMGT. Any clonotype with a frequency above 0.1% was classified as a highly expanded clone. Shannon entropy was used to measure repertoire diversity, and the Gini coefficient was used to measure V-J evenness. A clonotype was considered public if more than one individual shared it. TCRdb trimmed the raw reads at Q25, called clones with MiXCR and kept productive beta chains. Here each entry gathers all rows of one CDR3 protein and keeps the most common genes and DNA. The V and J calls come from TCRdb's annotation, not from the publication. This sample comprises 500,000 to 700,000 distinct CDR3 sequences, 25% to 35% of them detected only once. Around 42% of the sample lies in the top ten.

The CDR3 measures 13 amino acids from cysteine to phenylalanine. The DNA shown is the 39-base CDR3, in frame from base 1. V is shortened by 4 bases, J by 4 bases, and the region joining them spans 10 bases. This sequence originates from a female donor with Graves disease. The chain employs TRBV12-3 or TRBV12-4 and TRBJ1-2; no D segment can be confidently identified. Sequencing was performed on peripheral blood mononuclear cells (PBMCs), taken when the disease was refractory, from a patient treated with antithyroid drugs. The bases read TGTGCCAGCAGTTCCTCAAGAGGCTATGGCTACACCTTC. Translated, this gives CASSSSRGYGYTF.